This T cell receptor beta chain was retrieved from a study of post-analysis software for immune sequencing data. Overall study context: Relapsing-remitting, secondary progressive and progressive-relapsing multiple sclerosis were all included among the disease courses.

The CDR3 covers 15 residues. Germline V lookup: CDR1 SGHTA, CDR2 FQGNSA. Trimming removed 0 bases at V and 1 base at J, with 9 bases between. Study findings and constraints: Roughly five TRBV segments, including TRBV5-6, TRBV5-1 and TRBV20-1, were more frequent in patients than controls.

This clonotype was picked up a small number of times. The antigen is unknown. Libraries were made from TCR beta cDNA, and they carried unique molecular identifiers. T cells numbering roughly 1 to 10 million yielded 450,000 to 600,000 cDNA molecules. TCRdb itself ran the PCR reads through MiXCR, one entry per CDR3 protein. This repertoire shows 600,000 to 700,000 distinct CDR3 sequences, 55% to 60% found once; its top ten account for about 11%. The V and J genes are TRBV7-2 and TRBJ1-1; D not certain. Sample: blood. The clonotype originates from a girl aged 2-10 years with multiple sclerosis. CDR3: CASSLAGGSNTEAFF. The CDR3 DNA is TGTGCCAGCAGCTTAGCTGGAGGGTCGAACACTGAAGCTTTCTTT.